This passage covers 28 T cell receptor beta chains from one sample sequenced in a study of cytomegalovirus exposure and HLA in healthy donors. Generated by immunoSEQ multiplex PCR, the TCRdb table keeps only in-frame clones and is missing some. The table has 180,000 or so clones, more than 75% seen once. Material: PBMCs. The receptors were gathered from a man aged 18 to 29 in good health and CMV-seropositive.

The CDR3 is CASSLGPGLYGYTF. The CDR3 DNA follows: TGTGCCAGCAGCTTAGGGCCGGGACTCTATGGCTACACCTTC. This chain links TRBV7-2 with TRBJ1-2; possible D gene TRBD1, 5 bases. The germline V gene encodes CDR1 SGHTA and CDR2 FQGNSA. The CDR3 is 14 amino acids. Between the trimmed V and J ends, which lost 1 base and 4 bases, there was a span of 10 bases.

The rearrangement joins TRBV10-2 to TRBJ2-7; TRBD2 agrees at 12 bases. V shed 5 bases, J shed 2 bases, and the junction held 7 bases outside the gene matches. Germline-derived CDR1 and CDR2 are WSHSY and SAAADI. The CDR3 totals 16 residues. This CDR3 is CASSTGLAGPPYEQYF. CDR3 coding DNA: TGCGCCAGCAGTACGGGACTAGCGGGCCCCCCCTACGAGCAGTACTTC.

This sequence joins TRBV4-2 and TRBJ2-1; weak D call: TRBD2 (6 bases). V lost 1 base and J 7 bases, leaving 8 bases between the germline ends. CDR1 is LGHNA and CDR2 is YNFKEQ in the germline V gene. This CDR3 contains 13 residues. As DNA, the CDR3 is TGTGCCAGCAGCCAAGTGGAGGGGAATGAGCAGTTCTTC. This translates into CASSQVEGNEQFF.

The chain uses TRBV6-6 and TRBJ1-2; perhaps TRBD1 as D (5 bases). Trimming shortened V by 4 bases and J by 10 bases, and 19 bases separated the two germline ends. CDR3 length: 14 residues. Germline V lookup: CDR1 MNHNY, CDR2 SVGAGI (reference sequence). This chain's CDR3 is CASSSPDGGGDYTF. As DNA, the CDR3 is TGTGCCAGCAGTTCCCCGGACGGGGGAGGTGACTACACCTTC.

This chain links TRBV10-2 with TRBJ2-5; 10 bases line up with TRBD1. Germline CDR1 and CDR2: WSHSY and SAAADI. V gave up 7 bases and J gave up 5 bases; unmatched junction bases: 4. The CDR3 is made up of 13 amino acids. The CDR3 reads CASKTGGVETQYF. The CDR3 DNA reads as TGCGCCAGCAAGACAGGGGGCGTGGAGACCCAGTACTTC.

V usage is TRBV6-1 and J usage is TRBJ2-5; the match to TRBD2 covers 12 bases. The trim removed 8 bases at V and 3 bases at J, leaving 4 bases unmatched. In germline, CDR1 is MNHNS, CDR2 SASEGT. This CDR3 comprises 14 residues. The CDR3 is CASGRLAGEETQYF. For the CDR3, the DNA is TGTGCCAGCGGACGACTAGCGGGAGAAGAGACCCAGTACTTC.

This sequence joins TRBV19 and TRBJ2-7; tentative D call: TRBD1 (6 bases). The V end lost 4 bases, the J end lost 6 bases, and 16 bases lay between the germline ends. Germline V gene sequence: CDR1 LNHDA, CDR2 SQIVND (reference sequence). The CDR3 is 14 residues long. CDR3 in amino acids: CASSTNAQGREQYF. The CDR3 region has the DNA TGTGCCAGTAGTACCAACGCACAGGGACGCGAGCAGTACTTC.

The chain combines TRBV2 with TRBJ2-3; D unclear. Between the trimmed V and J ends, which lost 4 bases and 6 bases, there was a span of 8 bases. The CDR3 has 12 amino acids. Germline V gives CDR1 SNHLY, CDR2 FYNNEI. In DNA, the CDR3 is TGTGCCAGCAGTGTATATCAGGATACGCAGTATTTT. It codes for CASSVYQDTQYF.

The chain joins TRBV6-5 to TRBJ2-3; D is ambiguous. The CDR3 sequence is 15 residues long. Germline CDR1 MNHEY, CDR2 SVGAGI. V was shortened by 6 bases and J by 1 base, with 14 bases between the two germline ends. The CDR3 reads CASSPRMPGTDTQYF. CDR3 DNA sequence: TGTGCCAGCAGCCCCAGGATGCCCGGCACAGATACGCAGTATTTT.

The chain is built from TRBV9 and TRBJ1-2; tentatively, D is TRBD1 (6 bases). This CDR3 has 14 amino acids. Trimming removed 0 bases at V and 5 bases at J, with 11 bases between. Per germline, CDR1 SGDLS and CDR2 YYNGEE. The CDR3 region has the DNA TGTGCCAGCAGCGTAGAAGGGACACTATATGGCTACACCTTC. Protein sequence: CASSVEGTLYGYTF.

The chain links TRBV2 to TRBJ1-2; D gene unclear. V lost 7 bases and J 5 bases, leaving 11 bases between the germline ends. Germline CDR1 and CDR2: SNHLY and FYNNEI. This CDR3 has 12 residues. CDR3 residues: CASNSNVYGYTF. CDR3 nucleotide sequence: TGTGCCAGCAACAGTAACGTTTATGGCTACACCTTC.

The chain has TRBV15 and TRBJ1-4; D is uncertain. Germline V lookup: CDR1 LNHNV, CDR2 YYDKDF (reference sequence). V lost 3 bases, J lost 13 bases, and 12 bases lay in between. The CDR3 consists of 12 residues. CDR3 sequence (DNA): TGTGCCACCAGCAGGACCCCGGAGGTACTGTTTTTT. Translation gives CATSRTPEVLFF.

The chain couples TRBV4-2 to TRBJ1-5; no clear D. Germline V gene sequence: CDR1 LGHNA, CDR2 YNFKEQ. V lost 1 base, J lost 8 bases, and 12 bases lay in between. The CDR3 has 14 amino acids. CDR3 region: CASSQVQGDEPQHF. The DNA for the CDR3 is TGTGCCAGCAGCCAAGTACAAGGAGACGAGCCCCAGCATTTT.

The sample holds a few counts of this clone. The chain is built from TRBV5-1 and TRBJ2-5; D remains unclear. The germline gives CDR1 SGHRS, CDR2 YFSETQ. V lost 0 bases and J lost 4, with 4 bases in between. The CDR3 loop spans 12 amino acids. The CDR3 spells CASSLAGETQYF. The CDR3 coding sequence is TGCGCCAGCAGCTTGGCCGGAGAGACCCAGTACTTC.

This clone appeared once. The V gene is TRBV7-6, the J gene TRBJ1-2; D is possibly TRBD1 (5 bases). Germline lookup yields CDR1 SGHVS and CDR2 FNYEAQ. The length of the CDR3 is 17 residues. V dropped 0 bases and J dropped 0 bases, with 14 bases sitting between them. The CDR3 spells CASSLARTRQSNYGYTF. The DNA of the CDR3 is TGTGCCAGCAGCTTAGCCCGGACACGCCAATCTAACTATGGCTACACCTTC.

This rearrangement joins TRBV9 to TRBJ1-2; D gene uncertain. V was pared by 0 bases and J by 8 bases, with 26 bases between. The CDR3 consists of 18 residues. The germline V gene has CDR1 SGDLS and CDR2 YYNGEE. CDR3 sequence (DNA): TGTGCCAGCAGCGTAGACCGGGATCGGGCCGCGGTGGCACTCGGCTACACCTTC. Amino acids: CASSVDRDRAAVALGYTF.

The chain couples TRBV13 to TRBJ2-7; D possibly corresponds to TRBD1 (5 bases). The germline V and J ends were trimmed by 5 bases and 9 bases, with 14 bases remaining between them. CDR3 size: 12 residues. Looked up from germline, CDR1 is PRHDT and CDR2 is FYEKMQ (reference sequence). CDR3 nucleotide sequence: TGTGCCAGCAGCATGGGCAGGGCGGCGCAGTACTTC. It codes for CASSMGRAAQYF.

V and J are TRBV29-1 and TRBJ2-7; 7 bases match TRBD1. The CDR3 totals 14 residues. J was trimmed by 2 bases and V by 4 bases; bases with no gene match: 8. Germline loops: CDR1 SQVTM, CDR2 ANQGSEA. The CDR3 here is CSVADRLVPYEQYF. CDR3 coding DNA: TGCAGCGTTGCGGACAGGCTTGTCCCCTACGAGCAGTACTTC.

The CDR3 is CASSDRRGLAGTKYEQYF. The CDR3 bases are TGTGCCAGCAGTGACCGGAGGGGACTAGCGGGAACCAAGTACGAGCAGTACTTC. This rearrangement joins TRBV6-4 to TRBJ2-7, with 13 bases that match TRBD2. This CDR3 is built from 18 residues. Unmatched junction bases numbered 11, after V lost 2 bases and J lost 4 bases. Per germline, CDR1 MRHNA and CDR2 SNTAGT.

V usage is TRBV30 and J usage is TRBJ2-5; D unresolved. Germline CDR1 and CDR2: GTSNPN and SVGIG (reference sequence). This CDR3 spans 16 amino acids. Trimming removed 0 bases from V and 3 bases from J, with 17 bases in between. The CDR3 DNA sequence: TGTGCCTGGAGTGTACACGAGGATTTTTACGAAGAGACCCAGTACTTC. It encodes CAWSVHEDFYEETQYF.

This chain uses TRBV19 with TRBJ2-7; 8 positions agree with TRBD1. CDR1 LNHDA and CDR2 SQIVND come from the germline V gene (reference sequence). CDR3 length equals 14 residues. V shed 6 bases and J 2 bases; nucleotides not matched to a gene: 6. The CDR3 region is CASSRDRLAYEQYF. CDR3 DNA sequence: TGTGCCAGTAGCCGGGACAGGCTCGCCTACGAGCAGTACTTC.

This clone was counted a single time. The gene calls are TRBV4-3 and TRBJ2-7; D is perhaps TRBD2 (5 bases). This CDR3 is built from 13 residues. Germline V CDR1 and CDR2: LGHNA, YSLEER. Trimming took off 0 bases at V and 5 bases at J, with 8 bases between the two ends. The DNA of the CDR3 is TGCGCCAGCAGCCAAGACTCGGGGAACGAGCAGTACTTC. Translation gives CASSQDSGNEQYF.

The chain links TRBV18 to TRBJ1-5; D might be TRBD1 (5 bases). In germline, CDR1 is KGHSH, CDR2 LQKENI. V lost 5 bases, J lost 0 bases, and 8 bases lay in between. The CDR3 runs 14 residues. CDR3 residues: CASSGADSNQPQHF. In DNA, the CDR3 is TGTGCCAGCTCAGGGGCAGATAGCAATCAGCCCCAGCATTTT.

The chain combines TRBV7-9 with TRBJ2-1, with D possibly TRBD1 on 5 matching bases. Trimming left V 3 bases short and J 4 bases short, with 10 bases between. Germline V CDR1 and CDR2: SEHNR, FQNEAQ (reference sequence). The CDR3 spans 14 residues. The CDR3 spells CASSLSDSYNEQFF. The CDR3 DNA follows: TGTGCCAGCAGCTTGAGTGACAGTTACAATGAGCAGTTCTTC.

The J gene is TRBJ1-5, the V gene TRBV5-5; 7 positions agree with TRBD1. V was clipped by 4 bases and J by 4 bases; unmatched bases: 8. The germline V gene encodes CDR1 SGHKS and CDR2 YYEKEE (reference sequence). This CDR3 is built from 15 residues. The CDR3 DNA reads TGTGCCAGCAGCCACCTTGGACAGGAGAATCAGCCCCAGCATTTT. This encodes CASSHLGQENQPQHF.

V is TRBV27 and J is TRBJ2-7, with TRBD2 as a possible D gene (6 bases). Deletions cut 4 bases from V and 5 bases from J, with 9 bases between. Germline CDR1 is MNHEY and CDR2 is SMNVEV (reference sequence). The CDR3 consists of 12 residues. Written as DNA, the CDR3 is TGTGCCAGCAGTTCCGGGGGAAACGAGCAGTACTTC. Its translation is CASSSGGNEQYF.

Only one count was recorded for this clone. The genes are TRBV27 and TRBJ2-7; 7 bases map to TRBD1. This CDR3 contains 14 residues. Germline-derived CDR1 and CDR2 are MNHEY and SMNVEV (reference sequence). The trim removed 5 bases at V and 0 bases at J, leaving 4 bases unmatched. This CDR3 is CASSTRGSSYEQYF. CDR3 bases: TGTGCCAGCAGTACCAGGGGGAGCTCCTACGAGCAGTACTTC.

J is TRBJ2-7 and V is TRBV7-2, with D perhaps matching TRBD2 (6 bases). CDR3 length: 15 residues. CDR1 is SGHTA, CDR2 FQGNSA, per germline. Trimming removed 2 bases at V and 5 bases at J, with 16 bases between. The CDR3 bases are TGTGCCAGCAGCTTAAGGGGCGGGACCCCTCACGAGCAGTACTTC. This codes for CASSLRGGTPHEQYF.